This section outlines one TCR beta chain sequence together with its context. Assay used: immunoSEQ multiplex PCR; TCRdb lists only in-frame clones, some missing. Of 150,000 to 180,000 clones in the sample, roughly 80% were seen once. This record belongs to a study of blood T cell repertoires in COVID-19. The V gene's germline CDR1 is WNHNN and CDR2 SYGVQD (reference sequence). The V end was cut by 2 bases, the J end by 7 bases, with 9 bases between. The CDR3 covers 12 residues. The receptor's source is a woman aged 55-70 years with acute or convalescent COVID-19. Sequenced material: peripheral blood. The gene calls are TRBV10-1 and TRBJ2-7, with D possibly TRBD2 on 6 matching bases. The CDR3 reads CASSELAGEQYF. The CDR3 DNA is TGCGCCAGCAGTGAGCTCGCGGGGGAGCAGTACTTC.